Detailed here is one T cell receptor beta chain. Its target is not known. Donor samples were obtained from healthy Caucasian individuals from Russia, aged 6 to 90. Samples each had at least 5.5 micrograms of total RNA extracted. Alongside a J-beta primer mix, a sample-barcoded 5' primer served in a second PCR lasting about 6 to 12 cycles. Each TCR beta cDNA got a 12-nucleotide random molecular identifier. From the 5' RACE reads, TCRdb called clonotypes with MiXCR, one entry per CDR3 protein. The sample carries 720,000 or so distinct CDR3 sequences, 40% to 50% recorded once. Germline V lookup: CDR1 SGHTA, CDR2 FQGNSA. The CDR3 consists of 16 residues. V lost 2 bases to trimming and J lost 7 bases, with 18 bases between them. The record originates from a study of blood T cells in healthy people across ages. Study-wide points: Significant beta diversity loss was already apparent by age approximately 40, declining roughly linearly.

The sequence was obtained from an elderly man in good health. Sequenced: blood. The chain is built from TRBV7-2 and TRBJ2-1; tentative D call: TRBD2 (6 bases). The CDR3 DNA reads as TGTGCCAGCAGCTTAAACCCCGGCAGCGGGCGAAATGAGCAGTTCTTC. Amino acids: CASSLNPGSGRNEQFF.